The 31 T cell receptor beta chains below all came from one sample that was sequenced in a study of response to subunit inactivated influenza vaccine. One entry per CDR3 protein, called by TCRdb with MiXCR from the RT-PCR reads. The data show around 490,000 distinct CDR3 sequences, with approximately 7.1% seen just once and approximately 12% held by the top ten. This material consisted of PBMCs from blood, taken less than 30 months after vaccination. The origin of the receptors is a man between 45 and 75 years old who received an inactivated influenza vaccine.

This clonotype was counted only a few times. The CDR3 spells CSAKQGLNTEAFF. In DNA, the CDR3 is TGCAGTGCTAAACAGGGGCTGAACACTGAAGCTTTCTTT. The chain employs TRBV20-1 and TRBJ1-1, with 7 bases identical to TRBD1. The germline gives CDR1 DFQATT, CDR2 SNEGSKA (reference sequence). CDR3 length: 13 amino acids. J gave up 0 bases and V 4 bases, and 2 bases lay outside the gene matches.

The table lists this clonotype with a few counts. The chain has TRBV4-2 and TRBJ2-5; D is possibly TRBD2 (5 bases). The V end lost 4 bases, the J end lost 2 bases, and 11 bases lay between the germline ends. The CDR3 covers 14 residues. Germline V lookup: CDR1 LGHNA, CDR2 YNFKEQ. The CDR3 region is CASSPEARQETQYF. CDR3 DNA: TGTGCCAGCAGCCCGGAGGCGAGACAAGAGACCCAGTACTTC.

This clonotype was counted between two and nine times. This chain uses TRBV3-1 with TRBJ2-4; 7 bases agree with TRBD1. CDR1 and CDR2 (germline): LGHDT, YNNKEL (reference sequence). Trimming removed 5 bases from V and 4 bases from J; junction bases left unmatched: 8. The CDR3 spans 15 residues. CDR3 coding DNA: TGTGCCAGCAGCTTACCCGGGACAGAAAAAAACATTCAGTACTTC. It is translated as CASSLPGTEKNIQYF.

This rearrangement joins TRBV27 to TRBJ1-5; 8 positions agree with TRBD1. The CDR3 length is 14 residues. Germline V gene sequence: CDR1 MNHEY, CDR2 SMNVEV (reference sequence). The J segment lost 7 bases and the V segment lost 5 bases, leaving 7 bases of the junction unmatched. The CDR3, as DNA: TGTGCCAGCAGTCCGGACAGGGAGGCCCAGCCCCAGCATTTT. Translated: CASSPDREAQPQHF.

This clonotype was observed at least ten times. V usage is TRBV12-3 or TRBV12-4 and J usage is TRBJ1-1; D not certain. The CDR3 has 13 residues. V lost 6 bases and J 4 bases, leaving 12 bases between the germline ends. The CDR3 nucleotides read TGTGCCAGCAGCCTCACCACGGGCACTGAAGCTTTCTTT. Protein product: CASSLTTGTEAFF.

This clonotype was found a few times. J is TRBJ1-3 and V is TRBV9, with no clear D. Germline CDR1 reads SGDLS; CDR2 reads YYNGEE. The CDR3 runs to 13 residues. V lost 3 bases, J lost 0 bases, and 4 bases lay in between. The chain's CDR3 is CASSADSGNTIYF. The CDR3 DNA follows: TGTGCCAGCAGCGCCGACTCTGGAAACACCATATATTTT.

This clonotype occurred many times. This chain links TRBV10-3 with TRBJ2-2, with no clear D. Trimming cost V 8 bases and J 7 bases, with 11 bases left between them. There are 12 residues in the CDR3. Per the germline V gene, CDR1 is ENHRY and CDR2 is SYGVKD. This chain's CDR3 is CAISSDRGELFF. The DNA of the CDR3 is TGTGCCATCTCCTCGGACCGCGGGGAGCTGTTTTTT.

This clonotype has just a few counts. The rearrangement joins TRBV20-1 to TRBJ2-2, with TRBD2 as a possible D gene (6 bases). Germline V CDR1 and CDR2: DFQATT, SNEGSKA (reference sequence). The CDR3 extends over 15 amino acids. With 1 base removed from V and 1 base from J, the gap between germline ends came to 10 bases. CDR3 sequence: CSARVSGVNTGELFF. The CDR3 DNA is TGCAGTGCTAGAGTTAGCGGCGTGAACACCGGGGAGCTGTTTTTT.

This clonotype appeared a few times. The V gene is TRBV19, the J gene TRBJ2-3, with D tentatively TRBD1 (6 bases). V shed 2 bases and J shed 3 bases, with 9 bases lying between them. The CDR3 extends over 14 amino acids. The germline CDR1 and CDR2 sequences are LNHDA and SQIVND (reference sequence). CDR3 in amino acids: CASSIIQGTDTQYF. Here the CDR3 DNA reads TGTGCCAGTAGTATAATCCAGGGGACAGATACGCAGTATTTT.

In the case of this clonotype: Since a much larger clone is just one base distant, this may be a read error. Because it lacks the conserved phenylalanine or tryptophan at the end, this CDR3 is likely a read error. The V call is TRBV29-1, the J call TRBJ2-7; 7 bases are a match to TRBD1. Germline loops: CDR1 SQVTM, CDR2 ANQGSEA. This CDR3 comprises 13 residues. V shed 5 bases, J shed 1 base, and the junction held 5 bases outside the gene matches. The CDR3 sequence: CSVKETGSYEQYS. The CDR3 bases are TGCAGCGTTAAGGAGACAGGGTCCTACGAGCAGTACTCC.

Here the CDR3 reads CGVIAGGRETQYF. The DNA for the CDR3 is TGCGGCGTCATAGCGGGAGGGCGAGAGACCCAGTACTTC. The chain links TRBV20-1 to TRBJ2-5; 11 bases are a match to TRBD2. The CDR3 length is 13 residues. Germline V gives CDR1 DFQATT, CDR2 SNEGSKA (reference sequence).

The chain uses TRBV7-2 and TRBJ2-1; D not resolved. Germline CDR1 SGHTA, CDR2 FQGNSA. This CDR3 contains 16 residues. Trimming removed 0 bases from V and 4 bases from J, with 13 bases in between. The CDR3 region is CASSLAPRFVYNEQFF. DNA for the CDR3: TGTGCCAGCAGCTTAGCACCCAGGTTCGTATACAATGAGCAGTTCTTC.

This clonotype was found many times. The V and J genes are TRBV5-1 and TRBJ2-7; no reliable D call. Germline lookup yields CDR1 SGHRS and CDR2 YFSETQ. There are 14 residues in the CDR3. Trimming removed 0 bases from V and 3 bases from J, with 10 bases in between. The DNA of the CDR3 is TGCGCCAGCAGCTTGGATTATCCAGACTACGAGCAGTACTTC. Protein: CASSLDYPDYEQYF.

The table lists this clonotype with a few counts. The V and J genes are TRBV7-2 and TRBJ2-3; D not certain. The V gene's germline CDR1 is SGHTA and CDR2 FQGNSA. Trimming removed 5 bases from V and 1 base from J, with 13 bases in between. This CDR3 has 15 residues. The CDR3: CASSGRFYRTDTQYF. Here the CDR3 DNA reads TGTGCCAGCAGCGGACGATTTTACCGCACAGATACGCAGTATTTT. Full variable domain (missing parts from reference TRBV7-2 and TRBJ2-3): GAGVSQSPSNKVTEKGKDVELRCDPISGHTALYWYRQSLGQGLEFLIYFQGNSAPDKSGLPSDRFSAERTGGSVSTLTIQRTQQEDSAVYLCASSGRFYRTDTQYFGPGTRLTVL.

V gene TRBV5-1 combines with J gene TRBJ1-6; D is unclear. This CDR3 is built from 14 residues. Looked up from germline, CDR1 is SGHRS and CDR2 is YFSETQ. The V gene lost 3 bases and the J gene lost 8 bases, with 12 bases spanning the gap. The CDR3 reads CASSSGRMDSPLHF. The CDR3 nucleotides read TGCGCCAGCAGCTCAGGACGGATGGATTCACCCCTCCACTTT.

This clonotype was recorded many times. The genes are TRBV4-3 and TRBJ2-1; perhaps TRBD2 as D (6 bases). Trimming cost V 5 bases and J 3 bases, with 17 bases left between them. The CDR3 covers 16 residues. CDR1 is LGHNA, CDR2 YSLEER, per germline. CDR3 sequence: CASSKRPGDYYNEQFF. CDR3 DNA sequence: TGCGCCAGCAGCAAAAGACCGGGGGATTACTACAATGAGCAGTTCTTC.

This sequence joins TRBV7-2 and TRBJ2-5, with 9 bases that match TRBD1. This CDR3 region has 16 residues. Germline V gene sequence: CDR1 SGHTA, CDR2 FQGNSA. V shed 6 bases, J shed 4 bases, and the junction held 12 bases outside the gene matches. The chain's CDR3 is CASRASGTGTGETQYF. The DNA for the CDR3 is TGTGCCAGCAGAGCCTCCGGGACAGGGACAGGAGAGACCCAGTACTTC.

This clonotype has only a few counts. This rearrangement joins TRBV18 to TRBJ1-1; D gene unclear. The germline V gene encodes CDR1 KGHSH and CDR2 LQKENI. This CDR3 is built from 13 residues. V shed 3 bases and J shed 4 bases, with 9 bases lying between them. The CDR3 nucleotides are TGTGCCAGCTCACCTTCCCGATCCACTGAAGCTTTCTTT. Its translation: CASSPSRSTEAFF. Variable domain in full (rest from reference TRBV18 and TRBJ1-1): NAGVMQNPRHLVRRRGQEARLRCSPMKGHSHVYWYRQLPEEGLKFMVYLQKENIIDESGMPKERFSAEFPKEGPSILRIQQVVRGDSAAYFCASSPSRSTEAFFGQGTRLTVV.

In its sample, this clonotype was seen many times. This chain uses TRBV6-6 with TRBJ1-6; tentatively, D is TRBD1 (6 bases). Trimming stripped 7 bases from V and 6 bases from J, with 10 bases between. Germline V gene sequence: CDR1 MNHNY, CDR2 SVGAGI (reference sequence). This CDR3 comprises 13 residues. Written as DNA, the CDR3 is TGTGCCAGCACGAGGACAGTTAATTCACCCCTCCACTTT. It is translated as CASTRTVNSPLHF.

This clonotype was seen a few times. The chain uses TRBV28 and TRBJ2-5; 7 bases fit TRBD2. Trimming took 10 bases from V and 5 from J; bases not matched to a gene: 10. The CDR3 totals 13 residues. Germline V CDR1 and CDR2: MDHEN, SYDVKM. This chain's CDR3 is CATLNGGRETQYF. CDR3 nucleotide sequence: TGTGCCACCCTTAACGGGGGGAGGGAGACCCAGTACTTC.

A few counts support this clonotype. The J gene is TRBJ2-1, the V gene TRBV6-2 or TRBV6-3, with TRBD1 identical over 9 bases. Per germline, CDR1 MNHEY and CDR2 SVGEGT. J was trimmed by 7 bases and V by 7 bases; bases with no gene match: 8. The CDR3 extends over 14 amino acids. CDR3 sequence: CASKRTGEVNEQFF. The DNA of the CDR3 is TGTGCCAGCAAAAGGACAGGGGAAGTTAATGAGCAGTTCTTC.

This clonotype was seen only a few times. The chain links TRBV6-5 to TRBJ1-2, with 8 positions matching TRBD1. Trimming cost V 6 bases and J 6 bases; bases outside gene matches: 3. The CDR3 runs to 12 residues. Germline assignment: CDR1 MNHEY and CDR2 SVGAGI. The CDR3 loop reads CASSDRGHGYTF. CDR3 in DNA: TGTGCCAGCAGCGACAGGGGCCATGGCTACACCTTC.

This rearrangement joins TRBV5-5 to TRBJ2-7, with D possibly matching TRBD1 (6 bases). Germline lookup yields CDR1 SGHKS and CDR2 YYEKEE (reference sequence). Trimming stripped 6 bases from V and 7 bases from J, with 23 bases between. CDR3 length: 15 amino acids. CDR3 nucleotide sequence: TGTGCCAGCAACGGACTTATGTTGGGGGCTGGGGAGCAGTACTTC. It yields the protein CASNGLMLGAGEQYF.

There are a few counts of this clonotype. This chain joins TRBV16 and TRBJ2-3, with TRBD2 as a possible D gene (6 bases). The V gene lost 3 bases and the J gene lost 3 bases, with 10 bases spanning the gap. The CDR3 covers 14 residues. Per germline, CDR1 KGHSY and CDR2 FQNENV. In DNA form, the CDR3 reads TGTGCCAGCAGCCAGACTAGACGGACAGATACGCAGTATTTT. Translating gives CASSQTRRTDTQYF. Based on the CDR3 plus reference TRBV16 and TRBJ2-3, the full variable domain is GEEVAQTPKHLVRGEGQKAKLYCAPIKGHSYVFWYQQVLKNEFKFLISFQNENVFDETGMPKERFSAKCLPNSPCSLEIQATKLEDSAVYFCASSQTRRTDTQYFGPGTRLTVL.

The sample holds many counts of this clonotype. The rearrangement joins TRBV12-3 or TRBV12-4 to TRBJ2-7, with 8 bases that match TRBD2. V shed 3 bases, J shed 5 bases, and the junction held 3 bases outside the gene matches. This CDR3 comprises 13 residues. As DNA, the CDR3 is TGTGCCAGCAGTTTGACTAGCGACGACGAGCAGTACTTC. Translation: CASSLTSDDEQYF.

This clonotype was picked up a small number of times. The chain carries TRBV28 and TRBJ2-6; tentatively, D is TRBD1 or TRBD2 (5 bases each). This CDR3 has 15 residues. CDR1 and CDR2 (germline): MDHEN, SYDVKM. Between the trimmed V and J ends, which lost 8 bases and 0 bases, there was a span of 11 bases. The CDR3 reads CASGDLFSGANVLTF. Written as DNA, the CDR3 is TGTGCCAGCGGGGACCTTTTCTCTGGGGCCAACGTCCTGACTTTC.

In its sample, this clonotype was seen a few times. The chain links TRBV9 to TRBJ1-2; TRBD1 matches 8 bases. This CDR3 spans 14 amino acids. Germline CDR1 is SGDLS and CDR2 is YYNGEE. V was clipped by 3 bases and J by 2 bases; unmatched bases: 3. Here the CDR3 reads CASSGGQANYGYTF. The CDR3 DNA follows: TGTGCCAGCAGCGGGGGACAGGCGAACTATGGCTACACCTTC.

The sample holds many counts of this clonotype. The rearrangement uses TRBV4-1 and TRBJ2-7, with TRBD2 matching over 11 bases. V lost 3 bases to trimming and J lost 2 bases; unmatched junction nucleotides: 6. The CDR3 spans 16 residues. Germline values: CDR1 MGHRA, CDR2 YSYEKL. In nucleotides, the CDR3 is TGCGCCAGCAGCCAGCCTAGCGGGAGGCGCCCCTACGAGCAGTACTTC. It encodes CASSQPSGRRPYEQYF.

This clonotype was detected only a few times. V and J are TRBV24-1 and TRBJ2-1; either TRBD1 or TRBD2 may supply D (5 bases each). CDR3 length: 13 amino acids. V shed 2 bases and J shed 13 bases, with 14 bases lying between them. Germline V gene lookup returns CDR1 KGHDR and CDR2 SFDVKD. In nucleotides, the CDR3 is TGTGCCACCAGTGATTGGGGCCCGGGACCCCAGTTCTTC. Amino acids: CATSDWGPGPQFF.

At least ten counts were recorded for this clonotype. CDR3 bases: TGTGCCAGCAGCTTGGCGGCAACCTACGAGCAGTACTTC. It translates to CASSLAATYEQYF. The chain combines TRBV5-6 with TRBJ2-7; D is unclear. The CDR3 loop spans 13 amino acids. The V end was cut by 0 bases, the J end by 2 bases, with 6 bases between. Germline values: CDR1 SGHDT, CDR2 YYEEEE.

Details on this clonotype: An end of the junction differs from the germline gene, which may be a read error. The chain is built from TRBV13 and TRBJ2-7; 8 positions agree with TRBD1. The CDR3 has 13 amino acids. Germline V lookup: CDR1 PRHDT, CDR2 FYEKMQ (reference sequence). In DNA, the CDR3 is TGTGCCAGCAGCCGAGGCCGATTGGACAGGGAAGTCTTC. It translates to CASSRGRLDREVF.